A selection of T cell receptor beta chains follows, all from one sample in a study of immune evolution from preneoplasia to lung adenocarcinoma. Sequenced by immunoSEQ multiplex PCR; TCRdb stores in-frame clones only, minus some. The table records over 10,000 clones, approximately 87% of them present only once. The sequencing sample was made of FFPE tissue from an adenomatous hyperplasia lung lesion. These receptors originate from a person aged 50-75 years with lung adenocarcinoma. CDR3s leave out the opening cysteine and the closing phenylalanine or tryptophan. Fields, in order: CDR3 protein, clone size, D gene, V gene. A D gene is named only where the DNA matches it firmly. Rows may omit the clone size; those that give it use once, few, many or a size class.

CDR3 protein: ASSEATVNTEAF
clone size: .
D gene: .
V gene: TRBV2

CDR3 protein: ASSLGVSGEQF
clone size: .
D gene: .
V gene: TRBV27

CDR3 protein: ASSYSRRGGTEAF
clone size: .
D gene: .
V gene: TRBV6-6

CDR3 protein: ASSPTGGTDTQY
clone size: .
D gene: TRBD1
V gene: TRBV18

CDR3 protein: ASSYSRGPETQY
clone size: .
D gene: .
V gene: TRBV6-6

CDR3 protein: ASSPGLAGGNEQF
clone size: .
D gene: TRBD2
V gene: TRBV9

CDR3 protein: ASSLDRLETQY
clone size: .
D gene: .
V gene: TRBV5-1

CDR3 protein: ASNRRDNEQF
clone size: .
D gene: .
V gene: TRBV5-1

CDR3 protein: AWSKDTGELF
clone size: .
D gene: .
V gene: TRBV30

CDR3 protein: ASSIGGARNTEAF
clone size: .
D gene: .
V gene: TRBV19

CDR3 protein: ASGRLDTQY
clone size: once
D gene: .
V gene: TRBV2

CDR3 protein: ASSLWDSETYEQY
clone size: once
D gene: .
V gene: TRBV7-2

CDR3 protein: ASSYGTSAHNEQF
clone size: .
D gene: TRBD2
V gene: TRBV6-5

CDR3 protein: SVVGATFT
clone size: .
D gene: .
V gene: TRBV29-1

CDR3 protein: ATEGRKTIYGYT
clone size: .
D gene: .
V gene: TRBV6-1

CDR3 protein: ASSPGGDGGQPQH
clone size: .
D gene: TRBD1
V gene: TRBV6-1

CDR3 protein: ASSTAGGTQY
clone size: .
D gene: TRBD1
V gene: TRBV19

CDR3 protein: ASSPPFVSGANVLT
clone size: .
D gene: .
V gene: TRBV18

CDR3 protein: ASSWDGTPGYEQY
clone size: .
D gene: .
V gene: TRBV5-1

CDR3 protein: ASSIRGEGYTGELF
clone size: few
D gene: .
V gene: TRBV27

CDR3 protein: ASSRKGGATNTEAF
clone size: .
D gene: .
V gene: TRBV11-2

CDR3 protein: ASSLWDREGTEAF
clone size: .
D gene: TRBD1
V gene: TRBV11-2

CDR3 protein: AWSAARSEAEKLF
clone size: .
D gene: .
V gene: TRBV30

CDR3 protein: ASSPAGASTDTQY
clone size: once
D gene: TRBD2
V gene: TRBV18

CDR3 protein: ASSKRDTRETQY
clone size: .
D gene: .
V gene: TRBV19

CDR3 protein: ASSFQSGSSYNEQF
clone size: .
D gene: TRBD2
V gene: TRBV7-2

CDR3 protein: ASSLEDPSYNEQF
clone size: once
D gene: .
V gene: TRBV5-1

CDR3 protein: ASSLRTSTHEQY
clone size: few
D gene: TRBD2
V gene: TRBV13

CDR3 protein: ASSSQGGQNYGYT
clone size: .
D gene: .
V gene: TRBV6-6

CDR3 protein: ASSQGLPYEQY
clone size: .
D gene: .
V gene: TRBV4-1

CDR3 protein: ASSPGQNSYEQY
clone size: .
D gene: .
V gene: TRBV18

CDR3 protein: ASSQTHSSPIKNIQY
clone size: .
D gene: .
V gene: TRBV14

CDR3 protein: ASSPGLAGAHEQY
clone size: .
D gene: TRBD2
V gene: TRBV18

CDR3 protein: ASSQAGTGFEQY
clone size: .
D gene: TRBD1
V gene: TRBV14

CDR3 protein: ATSRDPGQPQH
clone size: .
D gene: .
V gene: TRBV15

CDR3 protein: ASGRQTNSFQY
clone size: .
D gene: .
V gene: TRBV7-9

CDR3 protein: ASGRGEPSNTQY
clone size: .
D gene: .
V gene: TRBV19

CDR3 protein: ASSSSQSPYNEQF
clone size: .
D gene: .
V gene: TRBV7-3

CDR3 protein: ASSLLGGGNEQY
clone size: .
D gene: .
V gene: TRBV5-1

CDR3 protein: ASTSVGPSGNTIY
clone size: .
D gene: .
V gene: TRBV6-1

CDR3 protein: ASSPISAYSNQPQH
clone size: .
D gene: .
V gene: TRBV7-8

CDR3 protein: ASSQEDQNTEAF
clone size: .
D gene: .
V gene: TRBV4-1

CDR3 protein: ASSGLHKRSYEQY
clone size: .
D gene: .
V gene: TRBV6-6

CDR3 protein: SVQATDTQY
clone size: .
D gene: .
V gene: TRBV20-1

CDR3 protein: ASSLDSGPYNEQF
clone size: few
D gene: TRBD2
V gene: TRBV7-2

CDR3 protein: AWSKRGGYNEQF
clone size: .
D gene: TRBD2
V gene: TRBV30